The sequence of this T cell receptor (beta chain) was determined in a study of tumor-infiltrating lymphocytes in primary liver carcinoma. Overall study context: Subjects presented with primary liver carcinoma managed by surgical resection. The number of productive TCRbeta reads per sample ranged from roughly 3.65 to 7.5 million and was similar across tissue types.

The template, 500 ng total RNA, yielded TCR beta cDNA made with a constant-region primer. Library construction for TCR beta comprised three nested multiplex PCR rounds performed with slightly modified ARM-PCR. The opening two PCR rounds, around 11 cycles each, paired TRBV1-TRBV30 forward primers with a C-beta reverse primer. One entry per CDR3 protein, called by TCRdb with MiXCR from the multiplex PCR reads. The top ten hold approximately 9% of the sample, which has about 300,000 distinct CDR3 sequences, about 60% seen once. This clonotype was seen once. Being one base from a much bigger clone, this may be a read error. The CDR3 is made up of 12 amino acids. Blood RNA was derived from unsorted whole blood, and germline DNA was extracted too.

The chain joins TRBV12-3 or TRBV12-4 to TRBJ2-5, with D perhaps matching TRBD1 (5 bases). Material: peripheral blood. This clonotype was obtained from a man aged 40-49 years with primary liver carcinoma and hepatitis B virus infection. The CDR3 protein is CASSSGPETKYF. DNA of the CDR3: TGTGCCAGCAGTTCAGGGCCGGAGACCAAGTACTTC.